This T cell receptor (beta chain) was sequenced in a study of TIL therapy for anti-PD-1-resistant metastatic lung cancer (dated by TCRdb to about 2021). Study-wide context: Tumors were harvested before any PD-1/PD-L1 blockade; patients then received nivolumab, and those progressing received lymphodepletion, expanded TIL infusion and IL-2. A median age of roughly 55 years (range roughly 38-85) and a median tumor PD-L1 proportion score of 5.5% to 7% were recorded among enrolled patients. Most of the cohort had lung adenocarcinoma, a few tumors were EGFR-mutant and two were ALK-rearranged, and half of the patients were current or former smokers. Across the cohort, whole-exome sequencing showed a median non-synonymous tumor mutation burden of approximately 1.5 mutations per megabase. Tumor and peripheral blood T cell receptor beta sequencing was used to track clonotypes across tumor, expanded TIL product and serial blood samples. What the research found in general, with its limitations: The study protocol defined all tumor marker inferences as exploratory. The cohort was highly selected, including more treatment-naive, never-smoker and oncogene-addicted patients than is typical, which limits generalizability. The baseline peripheral repertoire was partially replaced by infused TIL clonotypes, which then decayed over months, and persistence showed no apparent association with response.

Taken with the paper, the label for time point translates to: pre-treatment sample, taken before nivolumab and TIL therapy. Between late 2017 and early 2020, a dual-center phase I trial enrolled adults who had stage 4 NSCLC. Samples came from a single-arm, open-label phase I trial of tumor-infiltrating lymphocyte therapy with nivolumab in advanced non-small cell lung cancer. Blood mononuclear cells from EDTA tubes were separated on a Ficoll gradient and snap-frozen as pellets, and DNA was extracted from the cells using a Qiagen mini-prep kit. Comment on this clone: What antigen it recognizes has not been identified. Per-base quality was not reported, and no clone a single base away is much larger than it.

TCR beta CDR3 regions were amplified from genomic DNA by bias-controlled multiplex PCR with the immunoSEQ v3 hsTCRB kit. TCR libraries were sequenced on an Illumina NextSeq 500 to approximately 2 million read pairs for survey level or 5-6 million for deep level. Under the source paper's analysis protocol: The immunoSEQ Analyzer software assigned V, D and J genes, filtered out non-productive sequences, and reported clonality. Repertoires were compared by productive Simpson clonality and by the Morisita overlap index of productive TRB rearrangements between infused TIL and blood. For each clone in blood, the absolute clonotype count was estimated by multiplying the lymphocyte count by the CD3+ fraction and by the clone's productive frequency. TCRdb took this table from immuneACCESS and kept in-frame rearrangements with V and J called. Such tables lack part of the clones; where checked against another copy, unresolved V genes explain under half of the gap, and the rest is unexplained. The V and J calls and clone size were taken over from that table, and D and trimming were inferred from the DNA. This sample holds more than 45,000 clones; 70% to 75% were observed only once. The top ten constitute 1.5% to 2% of the sample.

CDR1 and CDR2 were assigned from the germline V gene as MNHEY and SVGAGI. Cut back by 4 bases and 2 bases, the V and J ends lie 12 bases apart. Reading from cysteine to phenylalanine, the CDR3 counts 15 amino acids. Of all the DNA, just the CDR3 is kept, 45 bases in frame from base 1. The source material was blood, sampled at baseline. Recombination connected TRBV6-5 to TRBJ1-5, with TRBD1 perhaps the D gene, on 6 matching bases. The TCR was taken from a person aged 25-80 years with non-small cell lung cancer. The DNA sequence is as follows: TGTGCCAGCAGTTTGCAGGGGAATGGCAATCAGCCCCAGCATTTT. The encoded protein is CASSLQGNGNQPQHF.